Described below is a single T cell receptor beta chain sequence and its context. Its matching antigen is unknown. The sample belongs to a study of beta chain features in type 1 diabetes. Whole-study findings and limits: Researchers caution that PCR might favor shorter templates, equally among patients and controls.

The entirety of the isolated RNA underwent reverse transcription, so expressed TCRB transcripts were sequenced. Average reads for naive, central memory and regulatory T cell samples were around 4 million. The data were produced by immunoSEQ multiplex PCR, yet TCRdb's version contains in-frame clones alone and is incomplete. The table has 350,000 or so clones, about 20% seen once. The CDR3 sequence is 13 residues long. Trimming took 3 bases from V and 4 from J, leaving 10 bases between them. In germline, CDR1 is SGHAT, CDR2 FQNNGV. The chain uses TRBV11-2 and TRBJ2-7; D is unclear. Sequenced material: naive CD4+ T cells from blood. This sequence originates from a woman aged 18 to 35 in good health. The CDR3 spells CASSFPLRYEQYF. CDR3 DNA sequence: TGTGCCAGCAGCTTTCCCCTCCGGTACGAGCAGTACTTC.